This T cell receptor beta chain is drawn from a study of radiation and T cells in renal cell carcinoma. Broader study findings: In blood, top tumor clones expanded by 2 weeks, shrinking by 4.

Sequencing was performed with immunoSEQ multiplex PCR; in TCRdb, only in-frame clones are kept and a portion is missing. The table shows about 140,000 clones, with less than 90% occurring only once. The length of the CDR3 is 14 residues. Germline V gene lookup returns CDR1 ENHRY and CDR2 SYGVKD. The V end was cut by 5 bases, the J end by 3 bases, with 11 bases between. Sample time point: baseline pretreatment blood. Treatment meaning: 15 Gy SBRT to primary tumor, nephrectomy 4 weeks later. On this clone: Antigen unknown.

The sequences come from blood, collected from a patient whose treatment included radiotherapy and nephrectomy. This TCR derives from a woman between 50 and 59 years old with renal cell carcinoma. This chain links TRBV10-3 with TRBJ1-5; D is possibly TRBD1 (6 bases). The DNA of the CDR3 is TGTGCCATCAGTAGGACAGACACCAATCAGCCCCAGCATTTT. Residues: CAISRTDTNQPQHF.